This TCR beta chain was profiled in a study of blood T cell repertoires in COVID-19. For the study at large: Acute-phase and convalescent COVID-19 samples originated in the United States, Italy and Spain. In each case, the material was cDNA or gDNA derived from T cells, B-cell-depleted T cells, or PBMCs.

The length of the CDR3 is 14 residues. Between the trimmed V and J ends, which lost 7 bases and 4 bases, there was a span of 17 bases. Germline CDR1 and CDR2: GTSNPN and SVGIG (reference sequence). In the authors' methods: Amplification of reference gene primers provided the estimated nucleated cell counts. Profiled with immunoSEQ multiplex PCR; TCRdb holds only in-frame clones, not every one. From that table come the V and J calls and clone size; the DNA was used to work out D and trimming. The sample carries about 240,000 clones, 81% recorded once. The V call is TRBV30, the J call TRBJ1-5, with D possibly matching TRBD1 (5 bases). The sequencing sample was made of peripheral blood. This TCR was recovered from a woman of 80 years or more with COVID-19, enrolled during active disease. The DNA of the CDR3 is TGTGCCTTTTCTTCAGGGTTCCTGAATCAGCCCCAGCATTTT. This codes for CAFSSGFLNQPQHF.